One and the same sample provided the 11 T cell receptor beta chains below, sequenced in a study of tumor and adjacent non-tumor tissue in lung cancer. RNA was extracted from bulk tissue without any cell sorting. The normal lung tissue was taken more than 3 cm from the tumor edge. Three rounds of nested PCR, following a modified ARM-PCR protocol, produced the TCRbeta library. In TCRdb, the multiplex PCR reads were re-called with MiXCR into one record per CDR3 protein. This table holds about 86,000 distinct CDR3 sequences, more than 65% found once. The sample was distant non-tumor lung tissue. The receptors come from a woman between 45 and 65 years old with non-small cell lung cancer.

The chain links TRBV20-1 to TRBJ2-3, with 7 bases matching TRBD2. CDR3 size: 14 residues. Germline CDR1 and CDR2: DFQATT and SNEGSKA (reference sequence). Losses at the gene ends were 3 bases for V and 6 bases for J; bases not matched to a gene: 9. The CDR3 nucleotides read TGCAGTGCTAGTAGTGCGGGAGCTAGGGATACGCAGTATTTT. The encoded protein is CSASSAGARDTQYF.

This clonotype was counted ten times or more. The chain joins TRBV20-1 to TRBJ1-1, with 9 bases matching TRBD1. Germline CDR1 DFQATT, CDR2 SNEGSKA (reference sequence). The trim removed 5 bases at V and 2 bases at J, leaving 12 bases unmatched. This CDR3 is built from 16 residues. CDR3 protein: CSAGNRGLMSNTEAFF. CDR3 DNA: TGCAGTGCTGGTAACAGGGGGCTAATGTCAAACACTGAAGCTTTCTTT.

Of note for this clonotype: Compared with germline, one end of the junction differs, possibly owing to a read error. CDR3 protein: CASNFDSGGDNEQFF. DNA of the CDR3: TGTGCAAGCAACTTTGATAGCGGAGGGGACAATGAGCAATTCTTC. This sequence joins TRBV11-3 and TRBJ2-1; the D call may be TRBD1 or TRBD2 (6 bases each). The V gene's germline CDR1 is SGHNT and CDR2 YENEEA. There are 15 residues in the CDR3.

Worth noting for this clonotype: A much more abundant neighbour one base away suggests this may be a read error. The chain uses TRBV7-9 and TRBJ2-3, with D perhaps TRBD2 (6 bases). CDR1 and CDR2 (germline): SEHNR, FQNEAQ (reference sequence). The CDR3 is made up of 13 amino acids. The CDR3 sequence: CASSLGTGDMQYF. Written as DNA, the CDR3 is TGTGCCAGCAGCCTAGGGACGGGAGATATGCAGTATTTT.

This clonotype was recorded many times. The rearrangement links TRBV6-2 or TRBV6-3 to TRBJ2-3, with no clear D. The V gene lost 4 bases and the J gene lost 3 bases, with 5 bases spanning the gap. CDR3 length: 12 residues. Looked up from germline, CDR1 is MNHEY and CDR2 is SVGEGT. The CDR3 DNA reads as TGTGCCAGCAGTTTAGGGACAGATACGCAGTATTTT. Translated: CASSLGTDTQYF.

As concerns this clonotype: The junction shows a germline mismatch at one end, possibly a read error. The chain links TRBV7-8 to TRBJ1-1, with D maybe TRBD1 (6 bases). This CDR3 region has 17 residues. Germline assignment: CDR1 SGHVS and CDR2 FQNEAQ. The chain's CDR3 is CARSPYPPTGTNIEVFF. CDR3 sequence (DNA): TGTGCCAGAAGCCCATACCCTCCTACAGGGACGAACATTGAAGTTTTCTTT.

Notes on this clonotype: At one end the junction does not follow the germline gene, possibly because of a read error. This chain joins TRBV11-2 and TRBJ2-1; D is unresolved. Germline V lookup: CDR1 SGHAT, CDR2 FQNNGV. This CDR3 spans 13 amino acids. The CDR3 sequence: CVSSLEAANEQSF. The CDR3 region has the DNA TGTGTCAGCAGCTTAGAGGCGGCTAATGAGCAGTCCTTC.

The table lists this clonotype with a count of one. This chain uses TRBV5-1 with TRBJ2-7, with 7 positions matching TRBD1. The CDR3 sequence is 15 residues long. Germline assignment: CDR1 SGHRS and CDR2 YFSETQ. Trimming took 6 bases from V and 2 from J; bases not matched to a gene: 11. CDR3 loop: CASNPGQEGTYEQYF. DNA for the CDR3: TGCGCCAGCAACCCCGGACAGGAAGGGACCTACGAGCAGTACTTC.

In regard to this clonotype: At one boundary the junction diverges from the germline segment, which might be a read error. The chain recombines TRBV11-2 with TRBJ2-7; 7 nucleotides align to TRBD1. The CDR3 consists of 14 residues. CDR1 and CDR2 (germline): SGHAT, FQNNGV. CDR3 residues: CASSLVRDSYGRYF. The DNA of the CDR3 is TGTGCCAGTAGCTTAGTTAGGGACAGCTACGGGCGGTACTTC.

About this clonotype: The CDR3 carries no conserved terminal phenylalanine or tryptophan, so it likely arises from a read error. The limits of the CDR3 on the DNA are not certain, so only TCRdb's listed CDR3 is given. The chain couples TRBV11-2 to TRBJ2-1. The CDR3 is 13 residues long, ends included. Germline-derived CDR1 and CDR2 are SGHAT and FQNNGV. The CDR3 spells CASSLEALNEQFL.

As regards this clonotype: A much larger clone differs from this one at a single base, so this may be a read error. The genes are TRBV7-3 and TRBJ2-1; maybe TRBD1 (6 bases). Germline V gene sequence: CDR1 SGHTA, CDR2 FQGTGA. The CDR3 covers 13 residues. V lost 3 bases to trimming and J lost 4 bases, with 7 bases between them. CDR3 bases: TGTGCCAGCAGCTTCCAGGGGTACAATGAGCAGTTCTTC. Its translation is CASSFQGYNEQFF.